This T cell receptor (beta chain) was recorded in a study of CD8+CD57+ T cells in acquired aplastic anemia. Turning to the study itself: Sorted CD4+ and CD8+ cell DNA averaged around 3.5 ug. Study findings and constraints: Some 31 CD8+ CDR3 sequences were shared between patients and controls.

V lost 2 bases to trimming and J lost 1 base, with 9 bases between them. CDR1 is DFQATT and CDR2 is SNEGSKA in the germline V gene (reference sequence). The CDR3 is 13 amino acids. Flow cytometry had shown expanded CD8+CD57+ cells in the patients chosen for sequencing. Each patient had severe acquired aplastic anemia. Genomic DNA provided the template from which TCR beta VDJ and CDR3 profiles were obtained. MiXCR, run by TCRdb on the reads, gives a single entry per CDR3 protein. Among 200,000 or so distinct CDR3 sequences listed, 65% were seen once. Note on this clonotype: Its antigen is as yet unknown.

Sequenced input: sorted CD4+, CD8+, or CD8+CD57+ T cells (not recorded which) from PBMCs. V usage is TRBV20-1 and J usage is TRBJ2-7, with D tentatively TRBD1 (6 bases). This receptor was obtained from a human donor with aplastic anemia. The CDR3 here is CSARQGRSYEQYF. As DNA, the CDR3 is TGCAGTGCTAGACAGGGGAGATCCTACGAGCAGTACTTC.